This entry is about one TCR beta chain. With random hexamers, about 0.45 to 1 ug RNA was reverse transcribed. Amplification of the TCR beta CDR3 was carried out by immunoSEQ multiplex PCR, which spanned a total of 54 Vbeta and 13 Jbeta segments. TCRdb passed the immunoSEQ multiplex PCR reads through MiXCR, listing each CDR3 protein once. Of around 150,000 distinct CDR3 sequences detected, around 94% appear once; the ten largest clones hold around 0.29%. The CDR3 has 17 amino acids. The V segment lost 3 bases and the J segment 7 bases; nucleotides outside the gene matches: 14. Germline V gene sequence: CDR1 LGHNA, CDR2 YNFKEQ. CD8+ and CD4+ T cells from blood underwent TCR beta sequencing, which was carried out in a high-throughput format. Healthy donors formed controls matched for age and sex. The TEMRA cells underwent FACS enrichment, while the CD8+ and CD4+ T cells underwent negative isolation. This sample was taken from a study of CD8 T cells in Susac syndrome.

The receptor was isolated from a human donor in good health. V is TRBV4-2 and J is TRBJ2-2, with 7 bases lining up with TRBD2. What was sequenced was CD8+ T cells from PBMCs. The CDR3 sequence is CASSHFAGGRGSGELFF. The CDR3, as DNA: TGTGCCAGCAGCCATTTTGCGGGCGGGAGAGGGAGCGGGGAGCTGTTTTTT.